This is a list of T cell receptor beta chains from one sample in a study of T-cell reconstitution after alpha-beta-depleted transplantation in children. TCRdb used MiXCR to reprocess the PCR reads, holding one entry per CDR3 protein. The sample lists about 610,000 distinct CDR3 sequences, about 11% occurring once. Specimen: PBMCs from the stem cell graft donor, collected from the stem cell graft. These receptors originate from a human donor who donated a stem cell graft to a child with acute myeloid leukemia. The conserved cysteine and the conserved F or W are not part of the CDR3 here.

v_call	j_call	cdr3_aa
TRBV20-1	TRBJ2-1	SARGDLAGGPNEQF
TRBV20-1	TRBJ2-3	SATGLPASTDTQY
TRBV12-3/TRBV12-4	TRBJ1-3	ASSLTTDPGNTIY
TRBV12-5	TRBJ2-1	ASGLASGVNEQF
TRBV27	TRBJ2-3	ASSFPTIEREGSTDTQY
TRBV4-3	TRBJ2-1	ASSLRGSVGEQF
TRBV29-1	TRBJ2-3	SVAQGSMATDTQY
TRBV7-9	TRBJ2-7	ASSRDRNSYEQY
TRBV20-1	TRBJ2-3	SARQGLRGLRTDTQY
TRBV6-6	TRBJ1-2	ASRDLRAGTYGYT
TRBV5-1	TRBJ2-1	ASSLVAGGAAFGQF
TRBV6-2/TRBV6-3	TRBJ2-1	ASSRLAGGKQF
TRBV7-2	TRBJ2-1	ASSPRGGLASYNEQF
TRBV6-2/TRBV6-3	TRBJ2-3	ARSYSTSGSPDTQY
TRBV30	TRBJ1-4	AWRRAADGEKLF
TRBV11-2	TRBJ1-3	ASSPWTGGNTIY
TRBV19	TRBJ1-5	ASSPIPGANQPQH
TRBV6-2/TRBV6-3	TRBJ2-1	ASREVGEQF
TRBV28	TRBJ2-3	ASRGLAGGGTDTQY
TRBV5-1	TRBJ2-1	ASSLLPGQSSYNEQF
TRBV28	TRBJ2-2	ASNSGPTNTGELF
TRBV7-8	TRBJ2-1	ASSLLGQPSSYNEQF
TRBV20-1	TRBJ2-1	SARDRLAGPDNEQF
TRBV7-9	TRBJ1-2	ASSLVGGGDGYT
TRBV12-3/TRBV12-4	TRBJ1-1	ASSFGAMNTEAF
TRBV6-4	TRBJ1-1	ASSNPRTPLTLMNTEAF
TRBV4-3	TRBJ2-1	ASSQEIPGSSGGNEQF
TRBV5-1	TRBJ2-3	ASSLAGAGSTDTQY
TRBV28	TRBJ1-4	ASGVATRGKLF
TRBV7-2	TRBJ1-1	ASSSSGDTEAF
TRBV20-1	TRBJ2-1	SAPDRSRTSGRNNEQF
TRBV4-2	TRBJ1-2	ASSPSGIAGNYGYT
TRBV12-3/TRBV12-4	TRBJ1-1	ASSLFPGGTEAF
TRBV7-3	TRBJ1-2	ASSTGQGMKGYT
TRBV20-1	TRBJ2-6	SAPNRGPQGGANVLT
TRBV6-1	TRBJ2-3	ASSEPLLRGTDTQY
TRBV24-1	TRBJ2-5	ATSDSTGAETQY
TRBV12-3/TRBV12-4	TRBJ2-1	ASSLGTSGLIIEQF
TRBV5-1	TRBJ2-1	ASSQSSLRSNEQF
TRBV12-3/TRBV12-4	TRBJ2-5	ASSLSGIETQY